The rows below give T cell receptor beta chains drawn from one sample of a study of regulatory T cells in long-lasting Graves disease. Each CDR3 protein gets one entry after TCRdb re-called the multiplex PCR reads with MiXCR. The sample lists about 440,000 distinct CDR3 sequences; approximately 15% were seen once. These sequences were also reported in another study, on T cells in Graves' hyperthyroidism and ophthalmopathy.

The specimen comprised peripheral blood mononuclear cells (PBMCs), sampled at new diagnosis, from a patient treated with antithyroid drugs. These receptor sequences come from a woman in her twenties or thirties with Graves disease. The CDR3 runs from the conserved cysteine through the conserved F or W. The D gene is left open where the match is weak. Clone size is given for some rows only: seen once, a few or many times, or a class if the clone is expanded.

D gene	V gene	clone size	J gene	CDR3 protein	CDR3 DNA
.	TRBV5-1	many	TRBJ2-5	CASSLDPGLRQETQYF	TGCGCCAGCAGCTTGGACCCAGGGTTGAGGCAAGAGACCCAGTACTTC
.	TRBV28	many	TRBJ1-4	CASSLLGGKLFF	TGTGCCAGCAGTTTATTGGGGGGAAAACTGTTTTTT
TRBD2	TRBV11-3	.	TRBJ2-5	CASSFRRTSEETQYF	TGTGCCAGCAGCTTCCGTCGGACTAGCGAAGAGACCCAGTACTTC
TRBD1	TRBV4-1	many	TRBJ2-7	CASSQLRDRTYEQYF	TGCGCCAGCAGCCAACTCCGGGACAGGACCTACGAGCAGTACTTC
.	TRBV2	many	TRBJ2-7	CASSVQRVLSYEQYF	TGTGCCAGCAGTGTTCAGAGGGTGTTGAGCTACGAGCAGTACTTC
.	TRBV20-1	.	TRBJ1-5	CSAGGLFNQPQHF	TGCAGTGCTGGAGGACTGTTCAATCAGCCCCAGCATTTT
.	TRBV28	few	TRBJ2-1	CASSSPRDPMRYNEQFF	TGTGCCAGCAGTTCACCCCGGGACCCTATGCGATACAATGAGCAGTTCTTC
TRBD1	TRBV27	.	TRBJ1-4	CASRGGFGEKLFF	TGTGCCAGCCGAGGGGGCTTTGGTGAAAAACTGTTTTTT
TRBD1	TRBV6-2/TRBV6-3	.	TRBJ2-5	CASSQDPGQEETQYF	TGTGCCAGCAGCCAAGATCCAGGACAGGAGGAGACCCAGTACTTC
.	TRBV19	.	TRBJ1-2	CASSIDAGPRYYGYTF	TGTGCCAGTAGTATAGATGCCGGACCCAGATACTATGGCTACACCTTC
.	TRBV7-9	.	TRBJ1-1	CASSLAGSSKNTEAFF	TGTGCCAGCAGCTTAGCTGGGTCTTCTAAGAACACTGAAGCTTTCTTT
.	TRBV7-3	many	TRBJ2-1	CASSLRNDEQFF	TGTGCCAGCAGCTTAAGAAACGATGAGCAGTTCTTC
TRBD2	TRBV20-1	.	TRBJ2-2	CSARTLAGDTGELFF	TGCAGTGCTAGGACACTAGCGGGAGACACCGGGGAGCTGTTTTTT
TRBD2	TRBV28	.	TRBJ2-2	CASSLYGLAANTGELFF	TGTGCCAGCAGTTTATACGGACTAGCGGCGAACACCGGGGAGCTGTTTTTT
.	TRBV7-8	.	TRBJ1-1	CASSLVVGRMNTEAFF	TGTGCCAGCAGCTTAGTTGTCGGACGGATGAACACTGAAGCTTTCTTT
TRBD1	TRBV25-1	few	TRBJ2-1	CASSETGAGPYNEQFF	TGTGCCAGCAGTGAGACAGGGGCTGGTCCCTACAATGAGCAGTTCTTC
TRBD1	TRBV7-8	many	TRBJ1-5	CASSPTGGRPQHF	TGTGCCAGCAGCCCCACAGGGGGACGGCCCCAGCATTTT
.	TRBV11-2	many	TRBJ2-5	CASSLSHKETQYF	TGTGCCAGCAGCCTGAGCCACAAAGAGACCCAGTACTTC
.	TRBV7-9	many	TRBJ1-2	CASSATENGYTF	TGTGCCAGCAGCGCAACAGAAAATGGCTACACCTTC
TRBD1	TRBV6-5	.	TRBJ1-1	CASSYGQGEDTEAFF	TGTGCCAGCAGTTACGGACAGGGGGAGGACACTGAAGCTTTCTTT
.	TRBV30	many	TRBJ1-1	CAIERGRNTEAFF	TGTGCCATAGAGCGGGGGAGGAACACTGAAGCTTTCTTT
TRBD2	TRBV12-3/TRBV12-4	.	TRBJ2-1	CASSWGWGLAGGPRYNEQFF	TGTGCCAGCAGTTGGGGGTGGGGACTAGCGGGAGGGCCTCGCTACAATGAGCAGTTCTTC
TRBD1	TRBV6-1	many	TRBJ2-5	CASSPAWGTGGNQETQYF	TGTGCCAGCAGCCCTGCTTGGGGGACAGGGGGAAACCAAGAGACCCAGTACTTC
.	TRBV13	many	TRBJ2-7	CASSSTGRGFHEQYF	TGTGCCAGCAGCTCCACAGGGAGGGGCTTCCACGAGCAGTACTTC
TRBD2	TRBV3-1	few	TRBJ2-7	CASSPSGQPYEQYF	TGTGCCAGCAGCCCTAGCGGGCAACCCTACGAGCAGTACTTC
.	TRBV2	few	TRBJ1-4	CASSVQGRATNEKLFF	TGTGCCAGCAGTGTGCAGGGGAGAGCAACTAATGAAAAACTGTTTTTT
.	TRBV12-3/TRBV12-4	few	TRBJ2-4	CASSLAVAKNIQYF	TGTGCCAGCAGCTTAGCAGTAGCCAAAAACATTCAGTACTTC